This entry lists 10 T cell receptor beta chains sequenced from one sample in a study of lymphopenia after photon versus proton radiotherapy. Libraries were prepared by immunoSEQ multiplex PCR; TCRdb keeps only in-frame clonotypes and omits some of them. The table lists 20,000 to 25,000 clones, around 90% of them singletons. Sequencing was performed on peripheral blood, taken from a patient treated with proton-based radiotherapy. All receptors come from a woman between 65 and 79 years old with pancreatic cancer. Some clones in this sample may be carry-over from other donors' samples.

The chain combines TRBV30 with TRBJ2-4; the D gene is possibly TRBD2 (6 bases). In germline, CDR1 is GTSNPN, CDR2 SVGIG (reference sequence). CDR3 length equals 14 residues. The ends were cut back, 1 base at V and 13 bases at J, with 20 bases in the middle. The CDR3 nucleotides read TGTGCCTGGAGTGCCGGGACTCAATGGGCCCGGCAGTACTTC. As protein: CAWSAGTQWARQYF.

This chain joins TRBV25-1 and TRBJ1-4; 9 bases map to TRBD1. V shed 6 bases and J 4 bases; nucleotides not matched to a gene: 6. CDR1 MGHDK and CDR2 SYGVNS come from the germline V gene. CDR3 length: 15 residues. CDR3 residues: CASRGQGGSNEKLFF. The CDR3 bases are TGTGCCAGCAGGGGACAGGGAGGGAGTAATGAAAAACTGTTTTTT.

This clone was seen once. The chain joins TRBV7-2 to TRBJ1-2; D gene ambiguous. Trimming stripped 1 base from V and 1 base from J, with 4 bases between. The germline V gene has CDR1 SGHTA and CDR2 FQGNSA. CDR3 length: 13 residues. For the CDR3, the DNA is TGTGCCAGCAGCTTAGACCTTAACTATGGCTACACCTTC. Encoded protein: CASSLDLNYGYTF.

The chain is built from TRBV7-8 and TRBJ2-5; D unresolved. Germline V gives CDR1 SGHVS, CDR2 FQNEAQ. With 0 bases removed from V and 1 base from J, the gap between germline ends came to 9 bases. The CDR3 runs 15 residues. CDR3: CASSLALGPQETQYF. CDR3 sequence (DNA): TGTGCCAGCAGCTTAGCTCTAGGGCCCCAAGAGACCCAGTACTTC.

V and J are TRBV29-1 and TRBJ2-3; D is possibly TRBD2 (6 bases). Between the trimmed V and J ends, which lost 8 bases and 3 bases, there was a span of 15 bases. The CDR3 is 13 amino acids. CDR1 is SQVTM, CDR2 ANQGSEA, per germline. CDR3 sequence: CSSKEAGTDTQYF. In nucleotides, the CDR3 is TGCAGCTCGAAGGAGGCGGGAACAGATACGCAGTATTTT.

This chain connects TRBV28 to TRBJ1-2; 8 bases line up with TRBD1. There are 15 residues in the CDR3. Germline V lookup: CDR1 MDHEN, CDR2 SYDVKM. The junction had 10 bases not matched to a gene; V was cut back by 6 bases and J by 4 bases. In nucleotides, the CDR3 is TGTGCCAGCAGAAAACAGGGGGAGGGGTTCTATGGCTACACCTTC. Translating gives CASRKQGEGFYGYTF.

The CDR3 region has the DNA TGTGCCAGCAGTGAAAGACGACTAGCAGCAGATACGCAGTATTTT. Translating gives CASSERRLAADTQYF. The chain joins TRBV2 to TRBJ2-3; 7 nucleotides align to TRBD2. CDR1 is SNHLY, CDR2 FYNNEI, per germline. The CDR3 loop spans 15 amino acids. The V segment lost 2 bases and the J segment 4 bases; nucleotides outside the gene matches: 6.

The chain links TRBV25-1 to TRBJ2-7, with D hard to call. This CDR3 spans 10 amino acids. V was pared by 6 bases and J by 4 bases, with 4 bases between. The germline gives CDR1 MGHDK, CDR2 SYGVNS. CDR3 protein: CASRGYEQYF. The CDR3 nucleotides read TGTGCCAGCAGGGGATACGAGCAGTACTTC.

The chain combines TRBV27 with TRBJ1-1; D uncertain. Trimming stripped 6 bases from V and 3 bases from J, with 14 bases between. The germline V gene has CDR1 MNHEY and CDR2 SMNVEV (reference sequence). The CDR3 has 14 amino acids. CDR3: CASRFRGRDTEAFF. CDR3 bases: TGTGCCAGCAGGTTTCGAGGGCGGGACACTGAAGCTTTCTTT.

The CDR3: CASSLDYEQYF. CDR3 nucleotides: TGTGCCAGCAGCTTAGACTACGAGCAGTACTTC. The rearrangement joins TRBV7-3 to TRBJ2-7; D gene ambiguous. From germline, CDR1 is SGHTA and CDR2 FQGTGA. The CDR3 has 11 residues. Deletions cut 2 bases from V and 3 bases from J, with 2 bases between. The entire variable domain, with the rest obtained from reference TRBV7-3 and TRBJ2-7, is as follows: GAGVSQTPSNKVTEKGKYVELRCDPISGHTALYWYRQSLGQGPEFLIYFQGTGAADDSGLPNDRFFAVRPEGSVSTLKIQRTERGDSAVYLCASSLDYEQYFGPGTRLTVT.